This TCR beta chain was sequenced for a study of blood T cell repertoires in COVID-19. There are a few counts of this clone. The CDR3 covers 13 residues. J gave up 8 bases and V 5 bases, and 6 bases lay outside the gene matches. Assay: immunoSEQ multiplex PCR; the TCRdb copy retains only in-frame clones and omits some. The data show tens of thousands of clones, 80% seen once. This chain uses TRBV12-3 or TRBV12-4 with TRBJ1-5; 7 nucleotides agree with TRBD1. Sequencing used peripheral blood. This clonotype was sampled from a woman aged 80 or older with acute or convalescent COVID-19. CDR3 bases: TGTGCCAGCAGTCTACAGGGGATTGAGCCCCAGCATTTT. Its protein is CASSLQGIEPQHF.